This T cell receptor beta chain was identified during a study of cytomegalovirus exposure and HLA in healthy donors. The germline CDR1 and CDR2 sequences are MNHNS and SASEGT. This CDR3 comprises 18 residues. The V gene end was trimmed by 0 bases and the J gene end by 4 bases; junction bases not matched to a gene: 11. PCR primers comprised 60 Vbeta and 13 Jbeta primers. Measured with immunoSEQ multiplex PCR; TCRdb has only the in-frame clones, and not every one. In the table there are approximately 120,000 clones, approximately 73% of which are singletons. The TCR comes from a man aged 55 to 69 in good health and CMV-seropositive. Sequences were obtained from PBMCs. The rearrangement uses TRBV6-1 and TRBJ2-5; 10 bases agree with TRBD2. The CDR3 sequence is CASSEARVSGGAGETQYF. DNA for the CDR3: TGTGCCAGCAGTGAAGCGCGGGTGAGCGGGGGGGCAGGAGAGACCCAGTACTTC.